The rows below give T cell receptor beta chains drawn from one sample of a study of blood T cell repertoires in COVID-19. Using immunoSEQ multiplex PCR, the repertoire was profiled, and TCRdb retains in-frame clones only, with some absent. The data show 410,000 or so clones, approximately 90% seen once. The sequenced sample was peripheral blood. These receptors came from a woman aged 35 to 49 with COVID-19, enrolled during active disease. CDR3s include the opening cysteine and the closing phenylalanine or tryptophan. D genes are given only for firm matches. The size entry is marked missing in some rows and otherwise reads once, few, many or a size class.

19	once	TRBD1	TRBV18	TRBJ1-3	CASSHETGTGSLLGNTIYF	TGTGCCAGCTCACACGAAACCGGGACAGGGTCCTTATTAGGAAACACCATATATTTT
16	.	.	TRBV6-4	TRBJ1-5	CASSDLVREGNQPQHF	TGTGCCAGCAGTGACCTGGTAAGGGAGGGCAATCAGCCCCAGCATTTT
15	.	TRBD1	TRBV19	TRBJ1-5	CASSKTSGGRQPQHF	TGTGCCAGTAGTAAGACATCAGGGGGCCGTCAGCCCCAGCATTTT
16	few	.	TRBV19	TRBJ2-1	CASSERRDSAGNEQFF	TGTGCCAGTAGTGAACGGCGGGATAGCGCGGGCAATGAGCAGTTCTTC
16	.	.	TRBV9	TRBJ2-1	CASSPGSTGLGNEQFF	TGTGCCAGCAGCCCAGGGTCGACGGGCCTAGGAAATGAGCAGTTCTTC
13	.	.	TRBV11-2	TRBJ1-1	CASSLDQYTEAFF	TGTGCCAGCAGCTTAGACCAGTACACTGAAGCTTTCTTT
15	.	TRBD1	TRBV5-1	TRBJ1-1	CASSLKGTGDTEAFF	TGCGCCAGCAGCTTGAAGGGGACAGGGGACACTGAAGCTTTCTTT
14	.	.	TRBV6-5	TRBJ2-1	CASTSWGNYNEQFF	TGTGCCAGCACCTCGTGGGGCAATTACAATGAGCAGTTCTTC
18	.	TRBD2	TRBV6-2/TRBV6-3	TRBJ2-5	CASSYGGLAGPLRETQYF	TGTGCCAGCAGTTACGGGGGACTAGCGGGGCCTTTACGAGAGACCCAGTACTTC
14	.	TRBD1	TRBV19	TRBJ1-1	CASYGVTGGTEAFF	TGTGCCAGCTACGGAGTAACAGGGGGCACTGAAGCTTTCTTT
16	.	TRBD1	TRBV2	TRBJ1-2	CASSLSGQGANYGYTF	TGTGCCAGCAGTCTATCGGGACAGGGGGCGAACTATGGCTACACCTTC
16	.	TRBD2	TRBV28	TRBJ2-2	CASSSAGGSYTGELFF	TGTGCCAGCAGTTCCGCGGGGGGAAGTTACACCGGGGAGCTGTTTTTT
15	.	.	TRBV5-1	TRBJ2-3	CASSSSTTSTDTQYF	TGCGCCAGCAGCTCCAGCACGACTAGCACAGATACGCAGTATTTT
12	.	.	TRBV28	TRBJ1-1	CASSPQQDEAFF	TGTGCCAGCAGTCCGCAACAGGATGAAGCTTTCTTT
11	.	.	TRBV6-5	TRBJ1-3	CASRRRNTIYF	TGTGCCAGCCGGAGACGCAACACCATATATTTT
14	.	.	TRBV7-9	TRBJ1-1	CASTPPRVGTEAFF	TGTGCCAGCACGCCACCGAGGGTCGGGACTGAAGCTTTCTTT
16	.	.	TRBV5-6	TRBJ2-5	CASSNYPGHIQETQYF	TGTGCCAGCAGCAATTATCCGGGACATATCCAAGAGACCCAGTACTTC
16	once	.	TRBV14	TRBJ2-1	CASSPFAGASYNEQFF	TGTGCCAGCAGCCCATTCGCGGGGGCCTCCTACAATGAGCAGTTCTTC
15	.	.	TRBV5-6	TRBJ2-5	CASSLSAGVQETQYF	TGTGCCAGCAGCTTGAGCGCGGGCGTCCAAGAGACCCAGTACTTC
14	.	TRBD1	TRBV27	TRBJ1-1	CASRTGTVNTEAFF	TGTGCCAGCAGGACCGGGACAGTGAACACTGAAGCTTTCTTT
14	.	.	TRBV6-5	TRBJ1-6	CASTRESYNSPLHF	TGTGCCAGCACCCGGGAGAGCTATAATTCACCCCTCCACTTT
13	.	TRBD1	TRBV28	TRBJ2-7	CASSLDRGVEQYF	TGTGCCAGCAGTTTGGACAGGGGAGTCGAGCAGTACTTC
12	.	.	TRBV3-1/TRBV3-2	TRBJ2-7	CASSQRVYEQYF	TGTGCCAGCAGCCAAAGAGTCTACGAGCAGTACTTC
14	few	.	TRBV28	TRBJ2-7	CASSPTGGSYEQYF	TGTGCCAGCAGTCCCACAGGTGGGTCATACGAGCAGTACTTC
16	few	.	TRBV27	TRBJ1-4	CASSLSVGATNEKLFF	TGTGCCAGCAGTTTATCGGTGGGAGCAACTAATGAAAAACTGTTTTTT
15	.	.	TRBV27	TRBJ1-5	CASSGIGGTNQPQHF	TGTGCCAGCAGTGGAATTGGAGGCACCAATCAGCCCCAGCATTTT
11	.	.	TRBV25-1	TRBJ1-1	CASSSGIEAFF	TGTGCCAGCAGTTCGGGTATCGAAGCTTTCTTT
18	.	.	TRBV4-1	TRBJ2-2	CASSQDRELPLNTGELFF	TGCGCCAGCAGCCAAGATCGAGAGCTCCCGCTTAACACCGGGGAGCTGTTTTTT
17	.	TRBD1	TRBV27	TRBJ2-6	CASSWGQTTIWANVLTF	TGTGCCAGCAGTTGGGGACAGACTACGATCTGGGCCAACGTCCTGACTTTC
16	.	.	TRBV19	TRBJ1-5	CASSIVQVMGNQPQHF	TGTGCCAGTAGTATAGTTCAGGTTATGGGCAATCAGCCCCAGCATTTT